This T cell receptor beta chain was sequenced during a study of T cell repertoires in cytomegalovirus infection (dated by TCRdb to the late 2010s). At the level of the whole study: Alongside well-studied HLA-B-restricted epitopes, the peptide stimulations were aimed at recently identified HLA-C-restricted CMV epitopes, whose presentation resists viral immunomodulation. Because public TCR beta signatures pointed to carriage of CMV infection together with the matching HLA type, the HLA type of each donor mattered for the analysis. Here is what the overall study found, with its caveats: The ex vivo response was dominated by HLA-C-restricted CMV-specific TCR beta clonotypes, which also provided the single most frequent clonotype in two of eight donors. In both this cohort and an independent roughly 350-donor cohort, the cumulative frequency of public TCR beta family members distinguished carriers of CMV infection plus the relevant HLA type.

The sequencer listed for this sample is Illumina HiSeq 1500. The public reads were run again by TCRdb, first through fastp at Q25 and then through MiXCR, and only productive beta chains were kept. Identical CDR3 proteins give one entry, which carries the most common genes and DNA. The sample data list 550,000 to 850,000 distinct CDR3 sequences, and roughly 33% of these were observed just once. Roughly 20% of the sample lies in the top ten. This specimen's treatment or condition label, per the study, means: in vitro stimulation with specific CMV peptide epitopes to enrich CMV-specific T cells. CDR3 length: 13 amino acids, cysteine to phenylalanine. Of the read, only the CDR3 DNA is kept; its 39 bases are in frame from base 1. V and J lose 3 bases and 1 base, and a span of 7 bases separates them. CDR1 and CDR2, per the germline V gene, are SQVTM and ANQGSEA. Note on this clonotype: Its recognized antigen is unknown. No clone much larger than this one lies a single base away; base qualities are absent.

The rearrangement joined TRBV29-1 to TRBJ2-1; the D assignment is uncertain and may be TRBD1 or TRBD2, with 5 bases supporting each. The sample consisted of cultured PBMCs, taken from culture after CMV antigen stimulation. This sequence originates from a human donor in good health (CMV status not recorded). Some clones in this sample may be carry-over from other donors' samples. The DNA reads as follows: TGCAGCGTTGATGGGGGATCCTACAATGAGCAGTTCTTC. Its protein is CSVDGGSYNEQFF.